This TCR beta chain was retrieved from a study of identical twins. The table lists this clonotype with many counts. What it recognizes is unknown. Study findings and constraints: The abundant beta clonotypes from cord blood had fewer insertions, and memory repertoires had none of this.

TCRdb reprocessed the 5' RACE reads with MiXCR, giving one entry per CDR3 protein. The sample holds around 280,000 distinct CDR3 sequences, approximately 8.5% seen once. The donors were all healthy and Caucasian. V lost 6 bases and J 4 bases, leaving 13 bases between the germline ends. Germline CDR1 reads MNHNS; CDR2 reads SASEGT. This CDR3 region has 14 residues. These data were also filed under a second study, of yellow fever vaccine responses in identical twins.

The chain uses TRBV6-1 and TRBJ1-3; a possible D gene is TRBD1 (6 bases). Sequenced: memory (CD45RO+) T cells sorted from blood. The sequence derives from a woman aged 18-29 years in good health. CDR3 nucleotides: TGTGCCAGCAGCCCCGGGACACGGGGAAACACCATATATTTT. Its translation is CASSPGTRGNTIYF.